This T cell receptor beta chain came from a study of tumor-infiltrating lymphocytes in localized non-small cell lung cancer. On the study more broadly: Several tumor histologies, both smoking statuses, and some post-neoadjuvant chemotherapy samples were included. Each patient gave resected tumor and non-adjacent uninvolved lung tissue. Whole-study findings and limits: Available tissue quantity limited TCR sequencing to a patient subset. Technical variation could not be separated from intratumor heterogeneity here.

The repertoire was sequenced with immunoSEQ multiplex PCR; TCRdb's copy has only in-frame clones and lacks some. The sample records approximately 12,000 clones, 80% to 85% being singletons. Regarding this clone: Its antigen is not known.

The ends were cut back, 4 bases at V and 8 bases at J, with 18 bases in the middle. The germline V gene encodes CDR1 SGHNT and CDR2 YYREEE (reference sequence). This CDR3 region has 15 residues. This clonotype was sampled from a human donor with non-small cell lung cancer. The specimen sequenced was uninvolved lung tissue not adjacent to the tumor. The J gene is TRBJ1-4, the V gene TRBV5-4, with D tentatively TRBD1 (5 bases). The DNA of the CDR3 is TGTGCCAGCAGCACTCAGGGAGCCGTTGGAGAAAAACTGTTTTTT. It encodes CASSTQGAVGEKLFF.